One sample yielded the 10 T cell receptor beta chains listed below, sequenced in a study of blood T cell repertoires in COVID-19 (dated by TCRdb to 2019 to 2021). Receptor libraries were prepared by the immunoSEQ multiplex PCR assay. TCRdb stores this immuneACCESS table with in-frame sequences only. Part of the clones is absent; in the studies checked, under half of the shortfall reflects unresolved V genes, and no reason is known for the rest. The sample profile shows about 320,000 clones; 80% to 90% of them were found once. The top ten clones comprise around 5% of the sample. Sequences were obtained from PBMCs or T cells enriched from blood (not recorded which). All receptors come from a man younger than 45 who had recovered from COVID-19.

The rearrangement joins TRBV18 to TRBJ1-1; possibly TRBD1 for D (5 bases). In germline, CDR1 is KGHSH, CDR2 LQKENI. Trimming left V 3 bases short and J 4 bases short, with 12 bases between. This CDR3 region has 14 residues. The CDR3 protein is CASSPGQASTEAFF. The CDR3, as DNA: TGTGCCAGCTCACCGGGGCAGGCGAGCACTGAAGCTTTCTTT.

The genes are TRBV4-2 and TRBJ2-3; D possibly corresponds to TRBD2 (6 bases). The germline gives CDR1 LGHNA, CDR2 YNFKEQ. The CDR3 length is 16 residues. V shed 0 bases and J shed 5 bases, with 15 bases lying between them. DNA for the CDR3: TGTGCCAGCAGCCAAGAATTGGGCGGGGTCGGAGATACGCAGTATTTT. As protein: CASSQELGGVGDTQYF.

The rearrangement uses TRBV21-1 and TRBJ1-5; TRBD1, the table's D call, was not compared with the DNA. TRBV21-1 is given as a pseudogene. The CDR3 totals 13 residues. DNA for the CDR3: TGTGCCAGCGCGACAGACAAAAATCAGCCCCAGCATTTT. Protein: CASATDKNQPQHF.

This rearrangement joins TRBV5-1 to TRBJ1-1, with 7 bases that match TRBD1. This CDR3 has 16 residues. The V and J ends lost 0 bases and 5 bases, in that order; junction bases with no gene match: 10. Germline V CDR1 and CDR2: SGHRS, YFSETQ. CDR3 bases: TGCGCCAGCAGCTTGGAGACAGGGCGGCGGGATACTGAAGCTTTCTTT. Protein product: CASSLETGRRDTEAFF.

This clone came up once. This chain connects TRBV5-4 to TRBJ2-7, with TRBD2 identical over 11 bases. J was trimmed by 6 bases and V by 4 bases; bases with no gene match: 15. The CDR3 sequence is 17 residues long. CDR1 is SGHNT and CDR2 is YYREEE in the germline V gene (reference sequence). This CDR3 is CASSPSVIAGGPGEQYF. Written as DNA, the CDR3 is TGTGCCAGCAGCCCCTCCGTTATAGCGGGGGGGCCGGGCGAGCAGTACTTC.

This sequence joins TRBV5-1 and TRBJ1-4, with 9 bases lining up with TRBD1. The CDR3 consists of 16 residues. The J segment lost 3 bases and the V segment lost 4 bases, leaving 7 bases of the junction unmatched. Germline CDR1 is SGHRS and CDR2 is YFSETQ. This CDR3 is CASSPGTGSPNEKLFF. The CDR3, as DNA: TGCGCCAGCAGCCCCGGGACAGGGTCTCCTAATGAAAAACTGTTTTTT.

The chain recombines TRBV11-2 with TRBJ1-1; TRBD1 matches at 8 bases. The ends lost 1 base at V and 5 bases at J; junction bases unmatched: 12. CDR3 size: 17 residues. Germline CDR1 reads SGHAT; CDR2 reads FQNNGV. The CDR3 protein is CASSLVRGAGGETEAFF. The CDR3 DNA reads as TGTGCCAGCAGCTTAGTGAGAGGGGCAGGGGGCGAGACTGAAGCTTTCTTT. The full variable domain, with the rest looked up from reference TRBV11-2 and TRBJ1-1, is EAGVAQSPRYKIIEKRQSVAFWCNPISGHATLYWYQQILGQGPKLLIQFQNNGVVDDSQLPKDRFSAERLKGVDSTLKIQPAKLEDSAVYLCASSLVRGAGGETEAFFGQGTRLTVV.

The chain joins TRBV12-3 or TRBV12-4 to TRBJ1-6; D uncertain. This CDR3 is 13 amino acids long. V lost 2 bases and J lost 8, with 7 bases in between. The CDR3 nucleotides are TGTGCCAGCAGTTTAAAAAGCCATTCACCCCTCCACTTT. It encodes CASSLKSHSPLHF.

The V gene is TRBV30, the J gene TRBJ1-2; 8 nucleotides match TRBD1. Germline-derived CDR1 and CDR2 are GTSNPN and SVGIG (reference sequence). Germline trimming cut 1 base from V and 0 bases from J; bases unmatched to any gene: 22. The CDR3 consists of 21 residues. The CDR3 DNA is TGTGCCTGGAGTGGGAAGCAGGGGGCAAATAAACGGGAGTTTCCTAACTATGGCTACACCTTC. It specifies CAWSGKQGANKREFPNYGYTF. Looking up the rest from reference TRBV30 and TRBJ1-2 gives the full variable domain: SQTIHQWPATLVQPVGSPLSLECTVEGTSNPNLYWYRQAAGRGLQLLFYSVGIGQISSEVPQNLSASRPQDRQFILSSKKLLLSDSGFYLCAWSGKQGANKREFPNYGYTFGSGTRLTVV.

The chain recombines TRBV6-5 with TRBJ2-7; D unresolved. V was cut by 4 bases and J by 7 bases, with 11 bases left in between. This CDR3 is 12 amino acids long. The germline V gene encodes CDR1 MNHEY and CDR2 SVGAGI. CDR3 nucleotides: TGTGCCAGCAGTTCCCCCCCGGGTGAGCAGTACTTC. It translates to CASSSPPGEQYF.